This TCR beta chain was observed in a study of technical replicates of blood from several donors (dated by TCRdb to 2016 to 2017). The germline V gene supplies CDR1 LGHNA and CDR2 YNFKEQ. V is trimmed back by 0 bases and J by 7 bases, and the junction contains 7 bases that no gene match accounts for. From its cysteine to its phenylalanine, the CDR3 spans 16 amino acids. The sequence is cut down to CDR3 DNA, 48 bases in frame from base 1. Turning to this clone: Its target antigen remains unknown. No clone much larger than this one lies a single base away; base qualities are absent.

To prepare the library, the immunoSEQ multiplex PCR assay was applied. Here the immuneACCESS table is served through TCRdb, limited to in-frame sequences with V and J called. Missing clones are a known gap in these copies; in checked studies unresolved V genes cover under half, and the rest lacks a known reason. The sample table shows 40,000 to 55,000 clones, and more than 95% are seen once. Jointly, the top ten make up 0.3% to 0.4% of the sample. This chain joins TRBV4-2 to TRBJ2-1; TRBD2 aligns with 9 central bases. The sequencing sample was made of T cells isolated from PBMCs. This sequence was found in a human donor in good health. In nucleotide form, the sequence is TGTGCCAGCAGCCAAGAAATGGCGGGAGGGCCTAATGAGCAGTTCTTC. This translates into CASSQEMAGGPNEQFF.